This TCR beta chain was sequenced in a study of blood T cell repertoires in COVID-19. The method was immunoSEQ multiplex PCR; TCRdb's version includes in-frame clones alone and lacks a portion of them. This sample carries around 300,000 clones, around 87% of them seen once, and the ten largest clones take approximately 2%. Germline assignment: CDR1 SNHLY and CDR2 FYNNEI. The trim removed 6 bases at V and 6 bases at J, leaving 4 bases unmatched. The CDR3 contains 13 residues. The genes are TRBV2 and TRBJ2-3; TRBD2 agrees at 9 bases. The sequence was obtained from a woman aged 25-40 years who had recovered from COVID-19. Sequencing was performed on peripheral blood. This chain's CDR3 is CASRTTSGDTQYF. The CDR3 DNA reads TGTGCCAGCAGAACCACTAGCGGGGATACGCAGTATTTT.